What follows describes a single T cell receptor beta chain. Antigen unknown. These data are taken from a study of post-analysis software for immune sequencing data. Study-wide background: Relapsing-remitting, secondary progressive and progressive-relapsing multiple sclerosis courses were included.

Whole-study results and caveats: Among roughly five TRBV segments more frequent in patients than controls were TRBV5-6, TRBV5-1 and TRBV20-1. Diversity measured as normalized Chao1 was significantly lower in multiple sclerosis patients than in controls. Strong co-clustering by F measure was evident for samples that had been prepared in the same batch.

The CDR3 is 13 residues long. The V gene's germline CDR1 is DFQATT and CDR2 SNEGSKA (reference sequence). cDNA libraries of TCR beta carried unique molecular identifiers. There were about 0.85 to 11 million T cells, and around 460,000 cDNA molecules came from them. TCRdb re-analysed the PCR reads in MiXCR, keeping a single row per CDR3 protein. The sample lists about 500,000 distinct CDR3 sequences, around 40% occurring once. V usage is TRBV20-1 and J usage is TRBJ2-5, with D uncertain. The J call may be in error: the DNA end matches TRBJ2-7 better. The TCR comes from a girl aged 10 to 17 with multiple sclerosis. The sample comprised blood. CDR3: CSAPPLDSYEQYF. The CDR3 nucleotides read TGCAGTGCCCCCCCCCTAGATTCCTACGAGCAGTACTTC.